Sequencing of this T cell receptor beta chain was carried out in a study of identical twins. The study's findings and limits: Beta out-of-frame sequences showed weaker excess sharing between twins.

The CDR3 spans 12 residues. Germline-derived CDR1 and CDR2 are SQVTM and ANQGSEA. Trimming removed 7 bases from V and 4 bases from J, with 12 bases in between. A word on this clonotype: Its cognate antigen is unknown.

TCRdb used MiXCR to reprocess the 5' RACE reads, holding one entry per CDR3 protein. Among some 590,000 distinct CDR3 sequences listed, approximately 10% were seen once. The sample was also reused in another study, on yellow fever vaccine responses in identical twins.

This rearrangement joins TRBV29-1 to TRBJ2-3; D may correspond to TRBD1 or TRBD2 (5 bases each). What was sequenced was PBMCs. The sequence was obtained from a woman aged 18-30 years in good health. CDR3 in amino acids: CSGDGLADTQYF. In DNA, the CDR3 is TGCAGCGGGGACGGGCTAGCAGATACGCAGTATTTT.